This T cell receptor beta chain comes out of a study of blood T cell repertoires in COVID-19. Study background: Whether acute or convalescent, the COVID-19 samples came from the United States, Italy and Spain. Nucleic acid was either cDNA or gDNA, and it came from T cells, B-cell-depleted T cells, or PBMCs.

Authors' methods: Amplified reference gene primers provided the basis for estimating nucleated cell counts. The method was immunoSEQ multiplex PCR; TCRdb's version includes in-frame clones alone and lacks a portion of them. The V and J calls and the clone size are those of that table, but D and trimming were determined from the DNA. The sample has roughly 200,000 clones; over 80% are singletons. Germline loops: CDR1 SGHRS, CDR2 YFSETQ. The V and J ends lost 4 bases and 0 bases, in that order; junction bases with no gene match: 9. The CDR3 sequence is 17 residues long. Patients in Seattle were enrolled during active infection, then followed longitudinally.

The rearrangement uses TRBV5-1 and TRBJ1-3; 8 nucleotides align to TRBD1. This TCR came from a woman between 25 and 40 years old with COVID-19, enrolled during active disease. Sequencing was done on a sample of peripheral blood. The CDR3 DNA reads as TGCGCCAGCAGCCCTGGACAGGGTTCGGGCTCTGGAAACACCATATATTTT. Translation gives CASSPGQGSGSGNTIYF.